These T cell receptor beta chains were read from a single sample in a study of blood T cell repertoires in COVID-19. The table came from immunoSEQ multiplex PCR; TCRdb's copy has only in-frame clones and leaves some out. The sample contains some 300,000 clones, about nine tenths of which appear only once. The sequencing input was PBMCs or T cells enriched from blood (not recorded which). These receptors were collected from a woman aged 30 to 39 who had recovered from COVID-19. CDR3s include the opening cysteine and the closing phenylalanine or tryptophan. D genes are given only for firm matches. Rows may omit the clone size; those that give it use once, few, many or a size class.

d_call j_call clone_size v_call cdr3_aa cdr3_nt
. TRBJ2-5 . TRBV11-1 CASSGTLQETQYF TGTGCCAGCAGCGGGACTCTCCAAGAGACCCAGTACTTC
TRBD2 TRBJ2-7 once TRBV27 CATSSGRAYEQYF TGTGCCACGTCTAGCGGGAGGGCCTACGAGCAGTACTTC
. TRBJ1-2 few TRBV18 CASSQGDYYGYTF TGTGCCAGCTCACAGGGGGATTACTATGGCTACACCTTC
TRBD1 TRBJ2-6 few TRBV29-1 CSVGQGAPGANVLTF TGCAGCGTTGGACAGGGGGCGCCCGGGGCCAACGTCCTGACTTTC
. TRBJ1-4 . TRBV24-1 CATSDVISRRLFF TGTGCCACCAGTGACGTTATCTCAAGGAGGCTGTTTTTT
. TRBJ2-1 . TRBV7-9 CASSLASVHNEQFF TGTGCCAGCAGCTTAGCGAGCGTGCACAATGAGCAGTTCTTC
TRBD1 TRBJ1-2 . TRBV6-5 CASSYTTGTGPYGYTF TGTGCCAGCAGTTACACCACCGGGACAGGGCCCTATGGCTACACCTTC
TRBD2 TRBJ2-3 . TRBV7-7 CASSLSSGGDTQYF TGTGCTAGCAGCTTGTCCAGCGGGGGAGATACGCAGTATTTT
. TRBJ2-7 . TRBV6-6 CASSFLSDEQYF TGTGCCAGCAGTTTTCTGAGTGACGAGCAGTACTTC
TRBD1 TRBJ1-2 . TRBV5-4 CASSSTRGWDRGIYGYTF TGTGCCAGCAGCTCAACCCGGGGGTGGGACAGGGGAATCTATGGCTACACCTTC
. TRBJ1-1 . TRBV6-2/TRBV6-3 CASSYPRGTEAFF TGTGCCAGCAGTTACCCCAGGGGCACTGAAGCTTTCTTT
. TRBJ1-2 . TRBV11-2 CASSLGQSYGYTF TGTGCCAGCAGCCTCGGACAGAGCTATGGCTACACCTTC
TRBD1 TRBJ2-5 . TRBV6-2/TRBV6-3 CASSDGQEGRETQYF TGTGCCAGCAGTGACGGACAGGAAGGACGAGAGACCCAGTACTTC
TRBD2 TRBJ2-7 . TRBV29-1 CSVVSNLASGGYEQYF TGCAGCGTTGTCTCTAATCTGGCTAGCGGGGGCTACGAGCAGTACTTC
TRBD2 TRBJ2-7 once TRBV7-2 CASSVEGTGGSGEQYF TGTGCCAGCAGCGTCGAGGGTACCGGGGGGTCGGGCGAGCAGTACTTC
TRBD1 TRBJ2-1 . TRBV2 CASRGQGFGRGSDEQFF TGTGCCAGCAGGGGACAGGGGTTCGGGAGAGGTAGCGATGAGCAGTTCTTC
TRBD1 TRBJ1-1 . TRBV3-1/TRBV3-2 CASSPRTGWATEAFF TGTGCCAGCAGCCCTCGGACAGGGTGGGCCACTGAAGCTTTCTTT
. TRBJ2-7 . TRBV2 CASTQGRGTHYEQYF TGTGCCAGCACCCAAGGCCGAGGCACCCACTACGAGCAGTACTTC
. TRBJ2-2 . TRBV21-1 CASSKGCQRESGELFF TGTGCCAGCAGCAAAGGTTGCCAGCGGGAGTCCGGGGAGCTGTTTTTT
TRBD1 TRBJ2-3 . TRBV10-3 CAISNPGQGTDTQYF TGTGCCATCAGCAACCCGGGACAGGGGACAGATACGCAGTATTTT
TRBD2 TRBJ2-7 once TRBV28 CASSRTSGYREQYF TGTGCCAGCAGTCGGACTAGCGGTTACCGCGAGCAGTACTTC
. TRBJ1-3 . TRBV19 CASSIGGQAGNTIYF TGTGCCAGTAGTATTGGAGGGCAGGCTGGAAACACCATATATTTT
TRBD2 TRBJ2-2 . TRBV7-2 CASSLAGLAGGPWTGELFF TGTGCCAGCAGCTTAGCGGGGCTAGCGGGAGGGCCTTGGACCGGGGAGCTGTTTTTT
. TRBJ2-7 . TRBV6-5 CASSKAEVVGYEQYF TGTGCCAGCAGTAAGGCGGAGGTGGTCGGCTACGAGCAGTACTTC
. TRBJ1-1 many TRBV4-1 CASSDQRVREKNTEAFF TGCGCCAGCAGCGACCAGCGTGTCAGGGAAAAGAACACTGAAGCTTTCTTT
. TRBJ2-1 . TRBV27 CASSLITGWTLNYNEQFF TGTGCCAGCAGTTTAATTACGGGGTGGACTTTGAACTACAATGAGCAGTTCTTC
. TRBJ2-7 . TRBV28 CASSLVSVRPRQYF TGTGCCAGCAGCCTAGTTTCCGTACGGCCTAGGCAGTACTTC
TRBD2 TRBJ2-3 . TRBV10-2 CASSSLGGSGADTQYF TGCGCCAGCAGTTCCTTGGGCGGGAGCGGGGCAGATACGCAGTATTTT
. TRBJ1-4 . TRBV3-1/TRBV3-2 CASSHGTSRGKLFF TGTGCCAGCAGCCACGGGACTTCACGGGGGAAACTGTTTTTT
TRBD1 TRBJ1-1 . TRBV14 CASSQDRGHPLSTEAFF TGTGCCAGCAGCCAGGACAGGGGCCATCCGTTGAGCACTGAAGCTTTCTTT
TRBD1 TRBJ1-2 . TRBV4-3 CASSQAFPTGTGNYGYTF TGCGCCAGCAGCCAGGCATTCCCGACAGGGACTGGTAACTATGGCTACACCTTC
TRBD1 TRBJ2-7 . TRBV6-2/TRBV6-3 CASSYLPRLGTGSSYEQYF TGTGCCAGCAGTTACCTCCCCAGACTGGGGACAGGGAGCTCCTACGAGCAGTACTTC